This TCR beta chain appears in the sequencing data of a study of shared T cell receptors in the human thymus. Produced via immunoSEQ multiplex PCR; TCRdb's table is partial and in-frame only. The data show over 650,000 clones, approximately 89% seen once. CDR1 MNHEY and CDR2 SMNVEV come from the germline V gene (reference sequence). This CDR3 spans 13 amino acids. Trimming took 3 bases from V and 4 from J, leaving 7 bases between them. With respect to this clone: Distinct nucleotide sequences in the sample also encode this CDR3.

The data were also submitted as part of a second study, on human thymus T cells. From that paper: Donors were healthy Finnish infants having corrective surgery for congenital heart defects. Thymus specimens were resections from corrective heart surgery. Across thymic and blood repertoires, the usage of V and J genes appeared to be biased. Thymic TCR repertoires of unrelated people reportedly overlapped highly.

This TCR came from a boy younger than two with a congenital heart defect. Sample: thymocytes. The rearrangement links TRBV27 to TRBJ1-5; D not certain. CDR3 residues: CASSLRGNQPQHF. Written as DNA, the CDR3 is TGTGCCAGCAGTTTGCGGGGAAATCAGCCCCAGCATTTT.